The 5 T cell receptor beta chains reported below all come from one sample, sequenced in a study of blood T cell repertoires in COVID-19. Generated by immunoSEQ multiplex PCR, the TCRdb table keeps only in-frame clones and is missing some. Among 100,000 or so clones listed, approximately 88% were seen once. Sequenced sample: peripheral blood. Source of these receptors: a woman aged 55 to 70 with acute or convalescent COVID-19.

The V and J genes are TRBV7-3 and TRBJ2-1; weak D call: TRBD1 (5 bases). V was trimmed by 6 bases and J by 2 bases, leaving 14 bases between them. The germline V gene has CDR1 SGHTA and CDR2 FQGTGA. CDR3 length: 15 amino acids. The chain's CDR3 is CASSVDSQTYNEQFF. The CDR3 region has the DNA TGTGCCAGCAGTGTTGACAGCCAGACCTACAATGAGCAGTTCTTC.

The CDR3 DNA reads TGCAGCGTTGGGAGACGGGCCGGGGAGCTGTTTTTT. It is translated as CSVGRRAGELFF. V and J are TRBV29-1 and TRBJ2-2; D is ambiguous. V gave up 4 bases and J gave up 6 bases, with 9 bases separating them. The CDR3 has 12 amino acids. The germline V gene encodes CDR1 SQVTM and CDR2 ANQGSEA.

This clone was recorded only once. The chain uses TRBV2 and TRBJ1-1, with D possibly being TRBD1 (6 bases). The germline V and J ends were trimmed by 6 bases and 3 bases, with 8 bases remaining between them. This CDR3 region has 12 residues. Germline CDR1 SNHLY, CDR2 FYNNEI. The CDR3 protein is CASRDSYTEAFF. In DNA, the CDR3 is TGTGCCAGCAGGGACAGTTACACTGAAGCTTTCTTT.

J is TRBJ1-6 and V is TRBV3-1 (or the pseudogene TRBV3-2), with D maybe TRBD1 (5 bases). In germline, CDR1 is LGHDT, CDR2 YNNKEL (reference sequence). The CDR3 length is 14 residues. V was cut by 5 bases and J by 9 bases, with 14 bases left in between. The chain's CDR3 is CASSAQASGSPLHF. CDR3 bases: TGTGCCAGCAGCGCACAGGCATCGGGTTCACCCCTCCACTTT.

The rearrangement joins TRBV5-4 to TRBJ2-1; 8 positions agree with TRBD2. Germline CDR1 and CDR2: SGHNT and YYREEE (reference sequence). The CDR3 runs to 17 residues. V lost 0 bases and J lost 4; bases outside the gene matches: 9. Here the CDR3 reads CASSLGEAGVKYNEQFF. In DNA, the CDR3 is TGTGCCAGCAGCTTGGGGGAAGCGGGAGTAAAATACAATGAGCAGTTCTTC.